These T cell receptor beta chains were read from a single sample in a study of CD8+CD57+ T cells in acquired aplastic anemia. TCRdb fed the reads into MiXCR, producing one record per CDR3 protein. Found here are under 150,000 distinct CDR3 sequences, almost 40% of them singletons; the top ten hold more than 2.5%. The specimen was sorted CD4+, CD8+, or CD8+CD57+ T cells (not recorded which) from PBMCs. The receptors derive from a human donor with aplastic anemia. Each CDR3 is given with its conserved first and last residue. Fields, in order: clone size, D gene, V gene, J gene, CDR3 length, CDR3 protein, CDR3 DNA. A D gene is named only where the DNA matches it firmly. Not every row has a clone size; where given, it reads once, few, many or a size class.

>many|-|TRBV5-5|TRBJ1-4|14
CASSLVGAGEKLFF
TGTGCCAGCAGCTTGGTCGGGGCTGGTGAAAAACTGTTTTTT
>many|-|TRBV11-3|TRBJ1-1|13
CASSVSMNTEAFF
TGTGCCAGCAGTGTCAGTATGAACACTGAAGCTTTCTTT
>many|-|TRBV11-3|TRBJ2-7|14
CASSSRGSSYEQYF
TGTGCCAGCAGCTCTCGGGGGTCCTCCTACGAGCAGTACTTC
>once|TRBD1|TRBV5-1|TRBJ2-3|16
CASSPRDRGYTHTQYF
TGCGCCAGCAGCCCGCGGGACAGGGGTTACACACATACGCAGTATTTT
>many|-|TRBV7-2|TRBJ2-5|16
CASSLGGGGRSETQYF
TGTGCCAGCAGCTTGGGAGGGGGGGGCCGATCGGAGACCCAGTACTTC
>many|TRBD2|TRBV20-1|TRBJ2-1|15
CSAHFGGGNYNEQFF
TGCAGTGCTCACTTCGGGGGGGGGAATTACAATGAGCAGTTCTTC
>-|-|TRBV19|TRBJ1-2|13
CASSWDRDSGNTF
TGTGCCAGTAGTTGGGACCGCGACTCTGGAAACACCTTC
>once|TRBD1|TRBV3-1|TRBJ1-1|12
CASRLQGARAFF
TGTGCCAGCAGACTTCAGGGGGCGAGAGCTTTCTTT
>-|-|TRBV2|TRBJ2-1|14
CASSGVGESYEQFF
TGTGCCAGCAGTGGGGTAGGGGAATCCTACGAGCAGTTCTTC
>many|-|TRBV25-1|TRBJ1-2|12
CASSQGIRSYTF
TGTGCCAGCAGTCAAGGTATTAGGAGCTACACCTTC
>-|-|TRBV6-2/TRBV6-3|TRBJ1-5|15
CAGSYPGQGNQPQHF
TGTGCCGGCAGTTACCCCGGCCAGGGTAATCAGCCCCAGCATTTT
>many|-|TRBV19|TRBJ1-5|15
CASTTQGRSNQPQHF
TGTGCCAGTACTACCCAAGGACGGAGCAATCAGCCCCAGCATTTT
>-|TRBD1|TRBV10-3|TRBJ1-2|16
CAISEPGTGGTDGYTF
TGTGCCATCAGTGAGCCCGGGACAGGGGGCACAGATGGCTACACCTTC
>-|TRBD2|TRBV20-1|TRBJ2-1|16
CSARESAGAPYNEQFF
TGCAGTGCTAGAGAATCAGCGGGGGCCCCCTACAATGAGCAGTTCTTC
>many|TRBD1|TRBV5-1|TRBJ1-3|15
CASSLGQVLGNTIYF
TGCGCCAGCAGCTTAGGACAGGTTCTTGGAAACACCATATATTTT
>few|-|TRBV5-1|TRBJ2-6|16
CASSLNMNSGANVLTF
TGCGCCAGCAGCTTGAATATGAACTCTGGGGCCAACGTCCTGACTTTC
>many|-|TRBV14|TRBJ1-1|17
CASSQVGWGRLHTEAFF
TGTGCCAGCAGCCAAGTTGGTTGGGGCAGATTGCACACTGAAGCTTTCTTT
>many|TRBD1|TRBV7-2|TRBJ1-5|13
CASSVGDRLPQHF
TGTGCCAGCAGCGTTGGGGACAGACTTCCCCAGCATTTT
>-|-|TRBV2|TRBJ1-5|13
CASTVSYYQPQHF
TGTGCCAGCACGGTAAGCTACTATCAGCCCCAGCATTTT
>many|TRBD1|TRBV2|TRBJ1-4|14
CASSERTGAEKLFF
TGTGCCAGCAGTGAAAGGACAGGGGCTGAAAAACTGTTTTTT
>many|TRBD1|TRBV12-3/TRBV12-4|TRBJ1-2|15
CASSATGTGVVGYTF
TGTGCCAGCAGTGCCACCGGGACAGGGGTGGTTGGCTACACCTTC
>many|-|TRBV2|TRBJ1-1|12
CASRELGREAFF
TGTGCCAGCAGAGAATTGGGACGTGAAGCTTTCTTT
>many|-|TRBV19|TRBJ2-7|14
CAASPDISFYEQYF
TGTGCCGCCTCTCCAGACATATCTTTTTACGAGCAGTACTTC
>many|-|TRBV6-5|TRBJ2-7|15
CASSYGYDSSYEQYF
TGTGCCAGCAGTTACGGGTACGACTCATCCTACGAGCAGTACTTC
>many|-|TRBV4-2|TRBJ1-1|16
CASRKDTRTGNTEAFF
TGTGCCAGCAGGAAGGATACCCGTACGGGGAACACTGAAGCTTTCTTT
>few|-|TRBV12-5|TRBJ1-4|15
CASGLGGVIFEKLFF
TGTGCTAGTGGTTTGGGAGGGGTTATCTTTGAAAAACTGTTTTTT
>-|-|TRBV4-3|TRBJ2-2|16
CASSQGGPPGTGELFF
TGCGCCAGCAGCCAAGGAGGGCCCCCGGGCACCGGGGAGCTGTTTTTT
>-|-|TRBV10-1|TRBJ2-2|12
CASSAQTGELFF
TGCGCCAGCAGTGCACAGACAGGGGAGCTGTTTTTT
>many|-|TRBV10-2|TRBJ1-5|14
CASSGANSNQPQHF
TGCGCCAGCTCTGGGGCAAATAGCAATCAGCCCCAGCATTTT
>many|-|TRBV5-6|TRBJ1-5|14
CASSLGRNNQPQHF
TGTGCCAGCAGCTTGGGACGGAACAATCAGCCCCAGCATTTT
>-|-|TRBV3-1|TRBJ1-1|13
CASSQLKNTEAFF
TGTGCCAGCAGCCAACTTAAGAACACTGAAGCTTTCTTT
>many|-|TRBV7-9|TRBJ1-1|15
CASSLLGGGKTEAFF
TGTGCCAGCAGCCTACTCGGGGGCGGGAAGACTGAAGCTTTCTTT
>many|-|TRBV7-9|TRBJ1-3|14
CASSLGGQGNTIYF
TGTGCCAGCAGCTTGGGAGGACAGGGAAACACCATATATTTT
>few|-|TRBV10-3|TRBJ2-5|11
CAISTAETQYF
TGTGCCATCAGCACCGCAGAGACCCAGTACTTC
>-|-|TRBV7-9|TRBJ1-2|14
CASSWDPNNYGYTF
TGTGCCAGCAGTTGGGACCCAAACAACTATGGCTACACCTTC
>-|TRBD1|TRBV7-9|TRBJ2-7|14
CASSPETGGFEQYF
TGTGCCAGCAGCCCGGAGACAGGGGGCTTCGAGCAGTACTTC
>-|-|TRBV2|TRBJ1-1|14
CASRISSSGTEAFF
TGTGCCAGCAGGATAAGCAGTTCGGGCACTGAAGCTTTCTTT
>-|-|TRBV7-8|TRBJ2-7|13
CASSLEITYEQYF
TGTGCCAGCAGCTTAGAAATAACCTACGAGCAGTACTTC
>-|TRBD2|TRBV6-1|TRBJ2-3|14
CARLLAGSTDTQYF
TGTGCCAGACTACTAGCGGGGAGCACAGATACGCAGTATTTT
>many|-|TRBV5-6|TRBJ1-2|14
CASSPTENNYGYTF
TGTGCCAGCAGCCCGACGGAAAACAACTATGGCTACACCTTC
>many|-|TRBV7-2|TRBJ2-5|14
CASSPGPSQETQYF
TGTGCCAGCAGCCCGGGACCCTCACAAGAGACCCAGTACTTC
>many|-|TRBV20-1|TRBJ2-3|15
CSALPGGTAADTQYF
TGCAGTGCCCTCCCTGGAGGGACGGCAGCAGATACGCAGTATTTT
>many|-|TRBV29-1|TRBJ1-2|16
CSVEESARGLNYGYTF
TGCAGCGTTGAAGAATCAGCCCGGGGCCTTAACTATGGCTACACCTTC
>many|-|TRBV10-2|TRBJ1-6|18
CASSDSIGILTYNSPLHF
TGCGCCAGCAGTGATTCGATTGGGATTCTCACCTATAATTCACCCCTCCACTTT
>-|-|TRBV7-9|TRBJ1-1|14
CASSAQGGEIEAFF
TGTGCCAGCAGCGCCCAGGGAGGGGAGATTGAAGCTTTCTTT
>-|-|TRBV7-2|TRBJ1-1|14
CAGSSTSQGIKAFF
TGTGCCGGCAGCTCAACCTCCCAGGGGATTAAAGCTTTCTTT
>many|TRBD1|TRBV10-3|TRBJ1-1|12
CAISQGGNEAFF
TGTGCCATCAGCCAGGGGGGCAATGAAGCTTTCTTT
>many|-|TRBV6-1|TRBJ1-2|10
CASSEYGYTF
TGTGCCAGCAGTGAATATGGCTACACCTTC
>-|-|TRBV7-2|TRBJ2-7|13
CASSQTGPYEQYF
TGTGCCAGCAGCCAGACAGGCCCCTACGAGCAGTACTTC
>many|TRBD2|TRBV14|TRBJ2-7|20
CASSHTPTSGRGSYRGEQYF
TGTGCCAGCAGCCATACCCCAACTAGCGGCCGGGGATCCTACCGTGGCGAGCAGTACTTC
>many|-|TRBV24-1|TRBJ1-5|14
CATSDKGSNQPQHF
TGTGCCACCAGTGATAAGGGTAGCAATCAGCCCCAGCATTTT
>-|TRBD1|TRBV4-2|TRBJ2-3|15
CASSRQGATGDTQYF
TGTGCCAGCAGCCGTCAGGGGGCCACGGGAGATACGCAGTATTTT
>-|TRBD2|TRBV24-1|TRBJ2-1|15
CATSDLTSGSPEQFF
TGTGCCACCAGTGATTTAACTAGCGGGAGCCCTGAGCAGTTCTTC
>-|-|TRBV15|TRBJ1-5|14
CATRNPSSNQPQHF
TGTGCCACTCGAAACCCCTCTAGCAATCAGCCCCAGCATTTT
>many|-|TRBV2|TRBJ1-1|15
CASSGVGGANTEAFF
TGTGCCAGCAGTGGGGTGGGGGGGGCGAACACTGAAGCTTTCTTT
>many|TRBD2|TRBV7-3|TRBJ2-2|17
CASSLTSGGQNTGELFF
TGTGCCAGCAGCTTAACTAGCGGGGGGCAGAACACCGGGGAGCTGTTTTTT
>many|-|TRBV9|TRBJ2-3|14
CASSPARGTDTQYF
TGTGCCAGCAGCCCCGCGCGAGGCACAGATACGCAGTATTTT